Shown below are 8 T cell receptor beta chains from a single sample sequenced in a study of T-cell reconstitution after alpha-beta-depleted transplantation in children. Library preparation (for TCRbeta) was performed with unique molecular identifiers. TCRdb ran MiXCR on the PCR reads and lists one entry per CDR3 protein. The sample includes around 370,000 distinct CDR3 sequences, 10% of them seen just once. The sequences come from PBMCs from the stem cell graft donor, collected from the stem cell graft. The receptors originated from a human donor who donated a stem cell graft to a child with acute lymphoblastic leukemia.

This clonotype was recorded only once. The CDR3 DNA is TGTGCCAGCAGCCTACGGACTAGCGGGCTAAGCTCTGGGGCCAACGTCCTGACTTTC. Its protein product is CASSLRTSGLSSGANVLTF. The chain uses TRBV11-2 and TRBJ2-6; TRBD2 matches at 11 bases. The CDR3 is made up of 19 amino acids. Germline lookup yields CDR1 SGHAT and CDR2 FQNNGV. After removal of 5 bases from V and 0 bases from J, the junction contained 9 bases not matched to a gene.

V and J are TRBV27 and TRBJ2-2, with a weak D call TRBD2 (6 bases). V lost 1 base to trimming and J lost 4 bases, with 16 bases between them. Germline-derived CDR1 and CDR2 are MNHEY and SMNVEV (reference sequence). This CDR3 is 17 amino acids long. CDR3 bases: TGTGCCAGCAGTTTATTCGTCCGGGAGCGGGTCACCGGGGAGCTGTTTTTT. Protein product: CASSLFVRERVTGELFF.

This clonotype was counted only a few times. The J gene is TRBJ1-5, the V gene TRBV5-6; 9 bases fit TRBD1. This CDR3 region has 14 residues. From germline, CDR1 is SGHDT and CDR2 YYEEEE. V lost 3 bases to trimming and J lost 5 bases; unmatched junction nucleotides: 3. CDR3 amino acids: CASSSGQGYQPQHF. CDR3 DNA: TGTGCCAGCAGCTCCGGACAGGGGTATCAGCCCCAGCATTTT. The variable domain in full, with the rest retrieved from reference TRBV5-6 and TRBJ1-5, is DAGVTQSPTHLIKTRGQQVTLRCSPKSGHDTVSWYQQALGQGPQFIFQYYEEEERQRGNFPDRFSGHQFPNYSSELNVNALLLGDSALYLCASSSGQGYQPQHFGDGTRLSIL.

Comment on this clonotype: This could be a read error, since a much larger clone is one nucleotide away. The J gene is TRBJ2-1, the V gene TRBV10-3, with 7 nucleotides matching TRBD2. Germline V gene data show CDR1 as ENHRY and CDR2 as SYGVKD. The CDR3 runs to 13 residues. The junction had 6 bases not matched to a gene; V was cut back by 6 bases and J by 7 bases. As DNA, the CDR3 is TGTGCCATCAGGACTAGCACACCGAATGAGCAGTTCTTC. Its protein is CAIRTSTPNEQFF.

Only a few counts were recorded for this clonotype. The chain is built from TRBV9 and TRBJ2-7; the match to TRBD2 covers 10 bases. Germline V CDR1 and CDR2: SGDLS, YYNGEE. The CDR3 has 15 amino acids. Trimming took 2 bases from V and 7 from J; bases not matched to a gene: 9. CDR3 nucleotide sequence: TGTGCCAGCAGCGTGTCAGCGGGAGGGCCGGGGGAGCAGTACTTC. It yields the protein CASSVSAGGPGEQYF.

This clonotype occurred a few times. The rearrangement joins TRBV15 to TRBJ2-7; maybe TRBD2 (5 bases). V was trimmed by 3 bases and J by 3 bases, leaving 12 bases between them. CDR3 length: 14 amino acids. Germline V gene data show CDR1 as LNHNV and CDR2 as YYDKDF (reference sequence). This CDR3 reads CATSSSRTLYEQYF. The CDR3 nucleotides are TGTGCCACCAGCAGTAGTCGGACTCTCTACGAGCAGTACTTC.

This rearrangement joins TRBV10-3 to TRBJ2-3; D gene uncertain. Germline lookup yields CDR1 ENHRY and CDR2 SYGVKD. The V end lost 8 bases, the J end lost 6 bases, and 9 bases lay between the germline ends. This CDR3 has 11 amino acids. The DNA for the CDR3 is TGTGCCATCCGTTCCGAGGATACGCAGTATTTT. It encodes CAIRSEDTQYF.

This clonotype was seen ten or more times. The rearrangement joins TRBV7-9 to TRBJ1-2; unclear D gene. This CDR3 has 11 residues. CDR1 and CDR2 (germline): SEHNR, FQNEAQ (reference sequence). V was pared by 4 bases and J by 4 bases, with 4 bases between. CDR3 bases: TGTGCCAGCAGCTCCGGCTATGGCTACACCTTC. As protein: CASSSGYGYTF.